This T cell receptor beta chain came from a study of cytomegalovirus exposure and HLA in healthy donors (dated by TCRdb to 2016 to 2017). Looking at the study overall: An earlier analysis of roughly 500 of the donors reported approximately 290 Gb of sequence data and around 110 million unique TCR beta sequences from 150 million to 200 million T cells. A later analysis re-analyzed previously published TCR beta repertoires from roughly 600 donors and added high-resolution HLA genotyping to study TCR occurrence patterns. All discovery cohort repertoires had been generated using a single sequencing platform. The study profiled the T cell repertoires of 500 to 800 subjects by immunosequencing and related them to cytomegalovirus serostatus. Along with the approximately 700-subject first cohort, a separate validation cohort of over a hundred different subjects was used. Across around 400 genotyped donors of the cohort, an average of about 240,000 unique TCR beta nucleotide sequences per donor were sequenced, and roughly 18% of those sequences were non-productive. A later genetic analysis took genome-wide SNP genotypes for about 55% of the 666 donors and used that subset as a discovery cohort. To predict cytomegalovirus infection status, the study brought together high-throughput TCR immunosequencing, statistical association of individual TCRs with disease status, and machine learning. The number of typed donors differed by locus: roughly 620-640 for A, B, C, DRB1 and DQB1; 522 for DQA1; roughly 600 for DPA1; and around 490 for DPB1. Because of strong linkage in the cohort, a few DR-DQ haplotypes were treated as single units for association and clustering. An early release that covered 500 to 800 HLA-typed donors contained approximately 320 gigabases of sequencing data and 75 million to 100 million unique TCR sequences. Rather than using new phenotypic data, the later analysis identified candidate immune exposures from TCR beta sequences and from how often those sequences occurred across donors. Donor age, sex, ethnicity and CMV serostatus were compiled together with the repertoire data. The study was designed to test whether signatures of past pathogen exposure could be identified by cataloging public T cell receptors. Of the roughly 400 genotyped donors, 65% to 90% were placed in the genetic ancestry cluster associated with self-reported Caucasian donors. In an earlier analysis of roughly 580 of the donors, high-throughput TCR beta sequencing was used to judge whether each TCR beta V gene segment behaved as functional or pseudogenic. Class I and class II HLA loci were covered by the typing at four-digit resolution.

In total, approximately 690 healthy bone marrow donors made up the cohort. At the time of sampling, every cohort member was nominally healthy, though immune exposures that went unrecorded were likely present. The donor tested CMV seropositive, placing the donor among the 290 or so seropositive members of the cohort. A peripheral blood sample was provided by each donor, and peripheral blood mononuclear cells were used for TCR beta sequencing. Genomic DNA was extracted from the blood cell samples with the Qiagen DNeasy Blood Extraction Kit. From the germline V gene, CDR1 is MNHNS and CDR2 is SASEGT. CDR3 length: 13 amino acids, cysteine to phenylalanine. Of all the DNA, just the CDR3 is kept, 39 bases in frame from base 1. V ends up 7 bases short and J 6 bases short, with an unmatched junction base count of 7. Library preparation was by the immunoSEQ multiplex PCR assay. For the multiplex PCR, a mixture combining 60 forward primers for TCR Vbeta segments and 13 reverse primers for TCR Jbeta segments was used. The CDR3 region of rearranged TCR beta genes was amplified from genomic DNA by a multiplex PCR assay. The Illumina HiSeq System was used to sequence the amplified TCR beta libraries as 87-base-pair reads. The original pipeline was this. A later analysis tallied 75 million to 95 million unique TCR beta chains across the roughly 610 repertoires, and around 12 million of those chains were shared by two or more donors. A nearest-neighbor algorithm error-corrected the raw reads and collapsed the reads into unique sequences, merging closely related sequences to remove PCR and sequencing errors. To assign V, D and J gene segments, CDR3 sequences were aligned to IMGT reference sequences. For a sequence to be retained, a match of at least six nucleotides was required to both a V gene segment and a J gene segment. A rearrangement counted as productive if the CDR3 had no stop codons and remained in frame with V and J, and every other rearrangement counted as non-productive. CDR3 was defined according to IMGT convention as the region running from the second conserved V-encoded cysteine to the conserved J-encoded phenylalanine. The earlier analysis of 500 to 600 of the donors excluded sequences that lacked an unambiguous match to a single V gene segment. In an earlier analysis of more than 500 of the donors, a V segment was called functional when productive rearrangements were above 56.7%, and segregating when the standard deviation between donors exceeded 5%. A statistical classification framework was developed to diagnose cytomegalovirus status using the catalog of TCR beta chain sequences. A later analysis assigned V and J genes by comparing TCR nucleotide sequences with IMGT/GENE-DB human TR gene sequences. The TCRdist pipeline was used in a later analysis to assign CDR3 sequences and most-parsimonious VDJ recombination scenarios. In a later analysis, each TCR beta chain was defined by its CDR3 amino acid sequence together with its V-gene family, and reads lacking a unique V-gene family were excluded. In a later analysis, 500 to 700 highly shared, low-generation-probability nucleotide sequences were removed to address suspected cross-contamination and a sequencing artifact. A later analysis calculated a clonal expansion index for each public chain from normalized within-repertoire ranks of inferred template counts. Generation probabilities in a later analysis came from a VDJ recombination model fitted to out-of-frame rearrangements, and those results were checked against IGoR. Hypergeometric tests were used in a later analysis to score TCR-TCR, TCR-HLA and TCR-CMV co-occurrence, with a repertoire-size bias correction applied to the TCR pairs. False discovery rates were estimated in a later analysis by permuting HLA or CMV assignments 20 times. In a later analysis, co-occurring TCRs were grouped using DBSCAN, and TCRdist sequence similarity was added for clustering within HLA-allele-positive subsets. Co-occurrence clustering excluded repertoires with fewer than 30,000 or more than 120,000 public chains, plus five with anomalous nucleotide sharing. Held by TCRdb, this immuneACCESS table contains in-frame sequences only and omits some clones. Under half of the omission traces to an unresolved V gene where checked; the cause of the rest is unknown. Clone size and V and J calls were adopted from that table, with D and trimming inferred from the DNA. A total of 70,000 to 80,000 clones appear in this sample, just under 80% of them only once. The top ten hold around 8.9% of the sample.

Note on this clone: Its antigen specificity is not known. Base quality data are lacking; no much larger clone is found one base away.

Overall results and qualifications from the work: A cluster of highly shared sequence variants was judged likely to represent a technical artifact of the sequencing pipeline. In a later genetic analysis, a missense DCLRE1C variant was associated with V-gene and J-gene trimming of TCR beta chains, and the association was replicated in an independent cohort. In both the original and validation cohorts, the classifier was reported to diagnose cytomegalovirus status with high specificity and sensitivity. Because HLA typing was unavailable for some donors at each locus, only the typed subset was used in association tests. In a later analysis, most CMV-associated TCR beta chains were found to appear HLA-restricted, with HLA associations seemingly driven largely by CMV exposure. In vitro tests confirmed that three of the cytomegalovirus-associated TCR beta chains recognize cytomegalovirus antigens. Across donors, most TCR sequences were observed very rarely, whereas some public TCRs were present in many individuals. Compared with the roughly 700-donor mean, donors in an Asian-associated ancestry cluster had fewer N-insertions in productive TCRs, according to a later genetic analysis. Assigning TCR associations to individual alleles was difficult when HLA alleles, especially DR and DQ, strongly co-occurred. Linkage disequilibrium might explain the correlated functional status among segregating V segments, but an unknown experimental factor could not be excluded. Roughly uniform sequencing depth across donors was assumed in presence/absence analyses, although this assumption may not hold. In a later analysis, HLA-associated TCR beta chains showed more clonal expansion and lower generation probabilities than non-associated chains that were equally common. Because counts were too low, roughly 16 rarely observed V segments, including chromosome 9 orphons, were left out of the earlier analysis of 587 of the donors. According to a later analysis, TCR association rates differed among HLA loci, with DRB1 alleles showing the most associated TCRs and HLA-C alleles showing the fewest. A later analysis reported that several top co-occurrence clusters appeared linked to parvovirus B19, influenza, CMV and Epstein-Barr virus. Immune exposure information for the cohort was limited to CMV serostatus. The study listed over 150 TCR beta chains as associated with cytomegalovirus. At a false discovery rate of 0.05, a later analysis linked under 20,000 TCR beta sequences to specific HLA alleles. Some IMGT-functional V segments, including TRBV6-2 and TRBV6-3, could not be told apart with the 87-base-pair reads, so those segments were excluded. A further reported finding was that TCR beta sequences accurately predicted the HLA-A and HLA-B alleles for most subjects in the first cohort. According to the authors, the approach could potentially be generalized to other disease states and immunological phenotypes. In an earlier analysis of more than 500 of the donors, most TCR beta V segments appeared in productive rearrangements about 90% or about 30% of the time, broadly matching IMGT annotations. In this cohort, only TCR beta chains were sequenced, and detectable features were limited by the absence of alpha or paired-chain data.

The chain joins TRBV6-1 to TRBJ2-7, with TRBD1 matching 9 junction bases. Material for sequencing was PBMCs. The sequence was collected from a woman aged 40 to 50 in good health and CMV-seropositive. The sequenced DNA: TGTGCCAGCACTCAACAGGGGGCAGGCGAGCAGTACTTC. This sequence encodes CASTQQGAGEQYF.